This section outlines one T cell receptor beta chain sequence together with its context. The antigen is not known. This sample was taken from a study of neurological immune-mediated disorders. The study, taken as a whole, reports: The study found the most TCR clonal expansion in HTLV-1-associated myelopathy and the least in multiple sclerosis, below healthy controls.

A single record per CDR3 protein comes from TCRdb applying MiXCR to the 5' RACE reads. The sample carries 25,000 to 30,000 distinct CDR3 sequences, around 10% recorded once. The sequence was collected from a woman aged 55-69 years in good health. Sequencing was carried out using PBMCs.

The CDR3 DNA follows: TGTGCCAGCAGTACCGGGACTAGCGGGACGTATGGTCAGTTCTTC. It specifies CASSTGTSGTYGQFF. J is TRBJ2-1 and V is TRBV12-3 or TRBV12-4; TRBD2 matches at 13 bases. With 5 bases clipped from V and 13 bases from J, the junction kept 11 bases outside the gene matches. The CDR3 sequence is 15 residues long.